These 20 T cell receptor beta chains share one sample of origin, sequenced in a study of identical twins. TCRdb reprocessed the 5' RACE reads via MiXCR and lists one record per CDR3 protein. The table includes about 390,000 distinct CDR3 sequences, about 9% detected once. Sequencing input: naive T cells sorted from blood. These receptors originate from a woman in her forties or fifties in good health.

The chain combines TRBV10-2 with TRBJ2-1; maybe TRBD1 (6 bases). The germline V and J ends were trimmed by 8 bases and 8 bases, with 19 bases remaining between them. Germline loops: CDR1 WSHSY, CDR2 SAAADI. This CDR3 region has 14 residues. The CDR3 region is CASGDLAPGDEQFF. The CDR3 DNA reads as TGCGCCAGCGGCGACTTAGCACCAGGGGATGAGCAGTTCTTC.

CDR3 sequence reads: CASSLAWTDGYTF. The CDR3, as DNA: TGTGCCAGCAGCTTAGCCTGGACAGATGGCTACACCTTC. The gene calls are TRBV7-8 and TRBJ1-2; TRBD1 might be the D (6 bases). The germline CDR1 and CDR2 sequences are SGHVS and FQNEAQ. CDR3 length: 13 amino acids. V was pared by 0 bases and J by 6 bases, with 8 bases between.

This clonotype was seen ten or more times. This CDR3 reads CASSAGTANTGELFF. The CDR3 DNA sequence: TGTGCCAGCAGTGCCGGGACGGCTAACACCGGGGAGCTGTTTTTT. V is TRBV2 and J is TRBJ2-2; either TRBD1 or TRBD2 may supply D (5 bases each). V was pared by 4 bases and J by 2 bases, with 11 bases between. Germline CDR1 and CDR2: SNHLY and FYNNEI. The CDR3 contains 15 residues.

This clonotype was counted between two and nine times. CDR3 loop: CSVGGVETQYF. The CDR3 coding sequence is TGCAGCGTTGGAGGGGTAGAGACCCAGTACTTC. This sequence joins TRBV29-1 and TRBJ2-5; either TRBD1 or TRBD2 may supply D (5 bases each). Trimming shortened V by 4 bases and J by 4 bases, and 7 bases separated the two germline ends. Germline-derived CDR1 and CDR2 are SQVTM and ANQGSEA. The CDR3 totals 11 residues.

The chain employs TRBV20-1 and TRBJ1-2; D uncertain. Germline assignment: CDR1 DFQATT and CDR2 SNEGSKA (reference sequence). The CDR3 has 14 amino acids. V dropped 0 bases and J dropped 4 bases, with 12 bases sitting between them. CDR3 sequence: CSARDLRRSYGYTF. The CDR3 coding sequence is TGCAGTGCTAGAGATCTTAGGCGGTCCTATGGCTACACCTTC.

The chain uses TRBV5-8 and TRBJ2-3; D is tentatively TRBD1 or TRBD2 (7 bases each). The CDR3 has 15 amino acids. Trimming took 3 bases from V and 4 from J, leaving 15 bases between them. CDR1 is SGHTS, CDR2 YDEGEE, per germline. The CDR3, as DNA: TGTGCCAGCAGCTCGTGGACAGGACTAGCAGATACGCAGTATTTT. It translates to CASSSWTGLADTQYF.

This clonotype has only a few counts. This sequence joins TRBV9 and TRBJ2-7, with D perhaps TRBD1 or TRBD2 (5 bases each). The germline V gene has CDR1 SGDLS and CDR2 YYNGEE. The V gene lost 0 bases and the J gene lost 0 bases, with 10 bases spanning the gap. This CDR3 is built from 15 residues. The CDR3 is CASSVGGASSYEQYF. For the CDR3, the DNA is TGTGCCAGCAGCGTAGGAGGGGCTTCCTCCTACGAGCAGTACTTC.

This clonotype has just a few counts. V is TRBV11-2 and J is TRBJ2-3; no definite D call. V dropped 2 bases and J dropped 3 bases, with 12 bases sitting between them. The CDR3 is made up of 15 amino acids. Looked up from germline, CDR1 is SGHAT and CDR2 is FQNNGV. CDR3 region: CASSLKGAGTDTQYF. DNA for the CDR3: TGTGCCAGCAGCTTAAAGGGTGCTGGGACAGATACGCAGTATTTT. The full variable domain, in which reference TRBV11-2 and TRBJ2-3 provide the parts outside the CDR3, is EAGVAQSPRYKIIEKRQSVAFWCNPISGHATLYWYQQILGQGPKLLIQFQNNGVVDDSQLPKDRFSAERLKGVDSTLKIQPAKLEDSAVYLCASSLKGAGTDTQYFGPGTRLTVL.

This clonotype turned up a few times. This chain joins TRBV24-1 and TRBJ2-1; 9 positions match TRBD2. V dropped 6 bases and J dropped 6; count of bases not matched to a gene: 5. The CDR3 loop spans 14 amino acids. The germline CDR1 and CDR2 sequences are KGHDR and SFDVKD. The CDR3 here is CATSPSGNINEQFF. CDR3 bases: TGTGCCACCAGTCCTAGCGGGAACATCAATGAGCAGTTCTTC.

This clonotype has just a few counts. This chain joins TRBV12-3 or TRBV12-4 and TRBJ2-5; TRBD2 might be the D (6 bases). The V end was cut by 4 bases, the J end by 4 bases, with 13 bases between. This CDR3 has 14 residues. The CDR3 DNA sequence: TGTGCCAGCAGTTGGGTGCAGGGAGGAGAGACCCAGTACTTC. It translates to CASSWVQGGETQYF.

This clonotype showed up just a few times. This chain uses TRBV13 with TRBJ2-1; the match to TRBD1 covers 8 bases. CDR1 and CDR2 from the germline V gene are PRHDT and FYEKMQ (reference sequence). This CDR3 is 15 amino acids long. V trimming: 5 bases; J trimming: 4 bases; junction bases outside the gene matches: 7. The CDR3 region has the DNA TGTGCCAGCAGCCCCGGACAGGGACAGTACAATGAGCAGTTCTTC. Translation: CASSPGQGQYNEQFF.

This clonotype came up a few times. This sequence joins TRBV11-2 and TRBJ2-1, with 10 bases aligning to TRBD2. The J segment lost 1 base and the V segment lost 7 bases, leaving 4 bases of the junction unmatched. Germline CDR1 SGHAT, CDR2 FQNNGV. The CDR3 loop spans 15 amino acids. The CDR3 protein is CASIQGLASYNEQFF. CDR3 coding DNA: TGTGCCAGCATCCAGGGACTAGCGTCCTACAATGAGCAGTTCTTC.

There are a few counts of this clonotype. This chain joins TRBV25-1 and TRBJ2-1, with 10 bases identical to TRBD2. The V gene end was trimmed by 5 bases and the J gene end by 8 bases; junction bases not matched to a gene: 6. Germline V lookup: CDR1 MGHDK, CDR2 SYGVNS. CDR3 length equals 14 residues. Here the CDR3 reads CASSPLAGVHEQFF. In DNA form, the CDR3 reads TGTGCCAGCAGTCCTCTAGCGGGAGTCCATGAGCAGTTCTTC.

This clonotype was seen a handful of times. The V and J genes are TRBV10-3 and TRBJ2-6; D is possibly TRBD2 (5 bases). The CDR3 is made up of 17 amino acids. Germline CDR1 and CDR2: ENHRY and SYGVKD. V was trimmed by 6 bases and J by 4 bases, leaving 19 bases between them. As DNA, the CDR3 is TGTGCCATCAGGGACTCAGTTCGACCCTCCGGGGCCAACGTCCTGACTTTC. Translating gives CAIRDSVRPSGANVLTF.

This CDR3 is CASGWGINEQFF. CDR3 sequence (DNA): TGCGCCAGCGGGTGGGGGATAAATGAGCAGTTCTTC. This rearrangement joins TRBV5-1 to TRBJ2-1, with D possibly called TRBD1 or TRBD2 (5 bases each). The length of the CDR3 is 12 residues. Looked up from germline, CDR1 is SGHRS and CDR2 is YFSETQ. V lost 7 bases and J 7 bases, leaving 12 bases between the germline ends.

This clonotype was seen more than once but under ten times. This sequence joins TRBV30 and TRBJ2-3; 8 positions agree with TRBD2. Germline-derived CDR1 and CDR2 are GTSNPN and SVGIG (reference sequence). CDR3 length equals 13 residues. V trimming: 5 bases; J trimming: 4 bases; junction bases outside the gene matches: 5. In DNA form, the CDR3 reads TGTGCCTGGGATAGCGGGACGGCAGATACGCAGTATTTT. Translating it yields CAWDSGTADTQYF.

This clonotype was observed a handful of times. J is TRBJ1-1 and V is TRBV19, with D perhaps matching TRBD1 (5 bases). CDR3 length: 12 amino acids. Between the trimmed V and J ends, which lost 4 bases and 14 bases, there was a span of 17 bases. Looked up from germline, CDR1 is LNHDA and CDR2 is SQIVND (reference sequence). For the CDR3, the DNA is TGTGCCAGTAGTACCCCTCCGGGACGGCCATTCTTT. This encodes CASSTPPGRPFF. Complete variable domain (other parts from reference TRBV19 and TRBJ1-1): DGGITQSPKYLFRKEGQNVTLSCEQNLNHDAMYWYRQDPGQGLRLIYYSQIVNDFQKGDIAEGYSVSREKKESFPLTVTSAQKNPTAFYLCASSTPPGRPFFGQGTRLTVV.

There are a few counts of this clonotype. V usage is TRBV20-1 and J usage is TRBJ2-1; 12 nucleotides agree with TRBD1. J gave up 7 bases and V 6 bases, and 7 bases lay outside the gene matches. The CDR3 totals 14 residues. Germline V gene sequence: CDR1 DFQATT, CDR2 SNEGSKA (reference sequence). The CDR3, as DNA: TGCAGTGCGAGAAGGGACAGGGGGCGGAATGAGCAGTTCTTC. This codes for CSARRDRGRNEQFF.

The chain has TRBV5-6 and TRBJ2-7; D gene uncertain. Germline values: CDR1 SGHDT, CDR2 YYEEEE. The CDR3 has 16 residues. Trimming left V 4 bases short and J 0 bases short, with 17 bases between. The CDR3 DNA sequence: TGTGCCAGCAGCGAGGTCTGGGCTCGAAGCTCCTACGAGCAGTACTTC. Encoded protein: CASSEVWARSSYEQYF.

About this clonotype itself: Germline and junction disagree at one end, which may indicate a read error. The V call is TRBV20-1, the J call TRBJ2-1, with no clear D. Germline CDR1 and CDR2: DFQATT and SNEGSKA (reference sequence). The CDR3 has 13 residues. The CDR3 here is CSAREDTYNEPFF. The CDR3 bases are TGCAGTGCTAGAGAAGATACCTACAATGAGCCGTTCTTC.